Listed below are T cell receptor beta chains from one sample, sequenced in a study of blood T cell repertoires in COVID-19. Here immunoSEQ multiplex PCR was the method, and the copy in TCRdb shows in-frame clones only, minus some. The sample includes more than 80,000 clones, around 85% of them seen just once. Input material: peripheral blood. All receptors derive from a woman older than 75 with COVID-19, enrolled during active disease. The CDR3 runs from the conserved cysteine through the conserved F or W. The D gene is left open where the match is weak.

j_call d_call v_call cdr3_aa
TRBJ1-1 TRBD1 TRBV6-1 CASSEKGARTEAFF
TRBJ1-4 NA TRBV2 CATTRGLSEKLFF
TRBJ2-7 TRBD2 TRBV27 CASRLAGGQAYEQYF
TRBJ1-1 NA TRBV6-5 CASSYSGVQANTEAFF
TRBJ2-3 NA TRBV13 CASSLQGGTQYF
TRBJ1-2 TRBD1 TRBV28 CASSISGTGGADGYTF
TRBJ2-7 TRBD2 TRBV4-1 CASSQETSVTVKGYEQYF
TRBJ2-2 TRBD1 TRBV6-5 CASSFSFTGGGGELFF
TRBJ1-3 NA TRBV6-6 CASSYYSSGNTIYF
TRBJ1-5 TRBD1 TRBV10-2 CASSESGTGDQPQHF
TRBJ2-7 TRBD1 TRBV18 CASSPLGQGAPGHEQYF
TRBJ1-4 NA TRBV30 CAFPGLSREKLFF
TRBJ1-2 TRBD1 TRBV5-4 CASSLGGGHLNYGYTF
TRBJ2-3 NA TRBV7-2 CASSPDRRPGQYF
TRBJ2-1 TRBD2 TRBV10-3 CAISPSGRYNEQFF
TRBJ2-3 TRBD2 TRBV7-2 CASSSRPAGRHTDTQYF
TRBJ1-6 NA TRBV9 CASSGSLSENSPLHF
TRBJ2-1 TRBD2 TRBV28 CASIISSGRARQFF
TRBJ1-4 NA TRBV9 CASSLSGEKLFF
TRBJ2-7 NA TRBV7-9 CASTTRGGYEQYF
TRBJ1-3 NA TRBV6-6 CASSYLGAPGNTIYF
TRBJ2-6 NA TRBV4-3 CASSHRAGANVLTF
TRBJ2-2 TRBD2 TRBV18 CASSPSSGSRELFF
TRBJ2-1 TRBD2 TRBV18 CASSPLPSGRSYNEQFF
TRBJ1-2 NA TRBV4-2 CASSQARQDNYGYTF
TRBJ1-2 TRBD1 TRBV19 CASSASGTGFGYTF
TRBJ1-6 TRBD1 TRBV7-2 CASSPWTGSPLHF
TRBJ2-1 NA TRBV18 CASSPKGGGEQFF
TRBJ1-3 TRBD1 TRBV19 CATSPWGQGTSGNTIYF
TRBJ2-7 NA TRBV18 CASSPRDNGYEQYF
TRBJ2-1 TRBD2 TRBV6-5 CASSYPSGSQDEQFF
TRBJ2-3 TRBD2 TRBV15 CATSRIAGVDTQYF
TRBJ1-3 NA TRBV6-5 CASSPGRISGNTIYF
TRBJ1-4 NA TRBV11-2 CASSLEGGHEKLFF
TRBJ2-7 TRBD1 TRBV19 CASSWSQGRYEQYF
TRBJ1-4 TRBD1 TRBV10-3 CAISGGQDRGEKLFF
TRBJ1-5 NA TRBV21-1 CASSKGQGPNSNQPQHF
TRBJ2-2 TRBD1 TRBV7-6 CASSLGQGGTGELFF
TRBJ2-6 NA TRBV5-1 CASSPHMAAGANVLTF
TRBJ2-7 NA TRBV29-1 CSVARSYEQYF
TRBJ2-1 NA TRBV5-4 CASSRDRLLSNEQFF
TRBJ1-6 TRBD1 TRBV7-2 CASSLIQGNSPLHF
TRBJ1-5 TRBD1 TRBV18 CASSPLRGYQPQHF
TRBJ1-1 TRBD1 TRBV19 CASTRTGGWDTEAFF
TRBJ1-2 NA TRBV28 CASSPPWGRGHYGYTF
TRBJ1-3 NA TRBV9 CASSVMGSASGNTIYF
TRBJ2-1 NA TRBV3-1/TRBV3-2 CASSQARYNEQFF
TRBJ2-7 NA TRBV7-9 CASSSFYSEQYF
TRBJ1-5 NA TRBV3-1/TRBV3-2 CASSQGQGSAGGSQHF
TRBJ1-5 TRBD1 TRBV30 CAWSMDRGYQPQHF
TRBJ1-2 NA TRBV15 CATSNSRSSYGYTF
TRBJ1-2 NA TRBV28 CASSSPRGGYYGYTF
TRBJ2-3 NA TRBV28 CASRVQGDTQYF
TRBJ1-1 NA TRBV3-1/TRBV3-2 CASSPSRGLTEAFF
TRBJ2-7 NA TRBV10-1 CASSGITGEQYF
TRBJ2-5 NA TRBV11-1 CASSLNPTPRASQYF
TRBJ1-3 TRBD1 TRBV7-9 CASSPGTGLDSGNTIYF
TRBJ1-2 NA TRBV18 CASSLGSGGFNYGYTF
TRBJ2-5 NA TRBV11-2 CATTRDEETQYF